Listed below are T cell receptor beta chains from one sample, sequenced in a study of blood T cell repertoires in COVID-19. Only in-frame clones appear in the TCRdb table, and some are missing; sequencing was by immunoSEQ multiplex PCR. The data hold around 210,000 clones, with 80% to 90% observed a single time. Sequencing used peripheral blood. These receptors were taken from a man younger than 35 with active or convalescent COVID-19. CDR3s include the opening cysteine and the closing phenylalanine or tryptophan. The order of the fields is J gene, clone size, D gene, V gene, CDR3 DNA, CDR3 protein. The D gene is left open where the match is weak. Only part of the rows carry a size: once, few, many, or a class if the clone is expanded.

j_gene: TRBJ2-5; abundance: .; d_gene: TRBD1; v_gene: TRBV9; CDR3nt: TGTGCCAGCAGCGTAGAAGGGACAGGGCAAGAGACCCAGTACTTC; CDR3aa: CASSVEGTGQETQYF
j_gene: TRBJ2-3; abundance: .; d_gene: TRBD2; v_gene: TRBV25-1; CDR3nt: TGTGCCAGCAGTGACGTAGCGGGAGATGGTCGTGATACGCAGTATTTT; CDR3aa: CASSDVAGDGRDTQYF
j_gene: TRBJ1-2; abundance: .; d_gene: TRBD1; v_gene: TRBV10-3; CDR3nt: TGTGCCGCTAGTGACCAGCGACAGGGTGGCTATGGCTACACCTTC; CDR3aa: CAASDQRQGGYGYTF
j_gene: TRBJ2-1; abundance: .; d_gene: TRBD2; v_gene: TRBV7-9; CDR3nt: TGTGCCAGCAGCCCCCGACTAGCGGGCGCCTACAATGAGCAGTTCTTC; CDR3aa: CASSPRLAGAYNEQFF
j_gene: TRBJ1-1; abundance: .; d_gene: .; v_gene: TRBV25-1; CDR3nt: TGTGCCAGCGGGGGACTACGGGCCATGAACACTGAAGCTTTCTTT; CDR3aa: CASGGLRAMNTEAFF
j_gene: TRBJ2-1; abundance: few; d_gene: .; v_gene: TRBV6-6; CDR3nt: TGTGCCAGCAGTTTCAGGGGAAGCTCCTACAATGAGCAGTTCTTC; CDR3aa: CASSFRGSSYNEQFF
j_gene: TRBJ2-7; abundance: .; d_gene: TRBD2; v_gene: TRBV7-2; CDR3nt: TGTGCCAGCAACGAAAGCGGGAGCGAGCAGTACTTC; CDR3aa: CASNESGSEQYF
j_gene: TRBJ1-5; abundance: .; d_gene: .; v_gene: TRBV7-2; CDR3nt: TGTGCCAGCAGCTTAGCCCGGGAGAAGCCCCAGCATTTT; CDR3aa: CASSLAREKPQHF
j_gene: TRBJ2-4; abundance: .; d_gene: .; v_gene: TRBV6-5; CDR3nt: TGTGCCAGCAGTTACGGACACCGTGACATTCAGTACTTC; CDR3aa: CASSYGHRDIQYF
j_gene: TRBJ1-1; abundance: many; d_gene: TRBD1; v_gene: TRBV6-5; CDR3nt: TGTGCCAGCAGTCTGGACAGGATAAACACTGAAGCTTTCTTT; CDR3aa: CASSLDRINTEAFF
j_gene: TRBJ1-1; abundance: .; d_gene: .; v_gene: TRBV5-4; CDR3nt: TGTGCCAGCAGCTTGGCGTCGGGGAACACTGAAGCTTTCTTT; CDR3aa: CASSLASGNTEAFF
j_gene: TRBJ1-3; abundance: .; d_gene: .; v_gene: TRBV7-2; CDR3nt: TGTGCCAGCAGCTTGAGTGTTGGAAACACCATATATTTT; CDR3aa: CASSLSVGNTIYF
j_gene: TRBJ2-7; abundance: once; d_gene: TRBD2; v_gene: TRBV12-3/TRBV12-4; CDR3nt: TGTGCCAGCAGCCAGAGCGGGGGAGAGCAGTACTTC; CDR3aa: CASSQSGGEQYF